The clone carrying this T cell receptor (beta chain) is medium-sized (0.01 to 0.1%). Its matching antigen is unknown. The sorted Tregs were CD4+CD25+CD127-/low cells. Study-level findings and limits: Tumor memory CD4+ T cell TCR gene usage clustered with blood and lymph node memory CD4+ cells and lymph node naive CD4+ cells. Tumor Treg TCRs overlapped most with tumor naive CD4+ cells.

TCRdb reprocessed the 5' RACE reads via MiXCR and lists one record per CDR3 protein. The sample includes under 9,500 distinct CDR3 sequences, approximately 31% of them seen just once. Trimming left V 2 bases short and J 4 bases short, with 11 bases between. Germline V gene sequence: CDR1 MNHEY, CDR2 SVGEGT. The CDR3 covers 14 residues. The clonotype was recovered from a female donor with breast cancer. The source material was Tregs sorted from blood. The V and J genes are TRBV6-2 or TRBV6-3 and TRBJ1-2; D perhaps matches TRBD1 (6 bases). The DNA for the CDR3 is TGTGCCAGCAGTTACGCGACAGGCCTCTATGGCTACACCTTC. Translation: CASSYATGLYGYTF.